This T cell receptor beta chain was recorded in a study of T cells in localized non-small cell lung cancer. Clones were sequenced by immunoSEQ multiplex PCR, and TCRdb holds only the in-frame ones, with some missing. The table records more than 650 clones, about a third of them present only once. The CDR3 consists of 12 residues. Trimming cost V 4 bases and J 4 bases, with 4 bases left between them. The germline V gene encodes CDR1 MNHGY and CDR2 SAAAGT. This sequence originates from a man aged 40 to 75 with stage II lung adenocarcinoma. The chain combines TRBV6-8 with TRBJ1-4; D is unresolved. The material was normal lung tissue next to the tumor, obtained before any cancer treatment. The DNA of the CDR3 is TGTGCCAGCAGTTTCGATAATGAAAAACTGTTTTTT. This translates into CASSFDNEKLFF.